The 10 T cell receptor beta chains below all came from one sample that was sequenced in a study of blood T cell repertoires in COVID-19. TCRdb's copy holds only in-frame clones and misses some; the assay was immunoSEQ multiplex PCR. This table has about 360,000 clones, about 87% appearing once. The sample consisted of peripheral blood. The receptors were gathered from a human donor in a cohort sampled during active COVID-19.

The chain couples TRBV12-3 or TRBV12-4 to TRBJ1-4; D remains unclear. The length of the CDR3 is 12 residues. V was trimmed by 3 bases and J by 7 bases, leaving 6 bases between them. The CDR3 spells CASSLAAEKLFF. Written as DNA, the CDR3 is TGTGCCAGCAGTTTGGCCGCTGAAAAACTGTTTTTT.

The V gene is TRBV19, the J gene TRBJ2-1, with 11 bases aligning to TRBD2. Per germline, CDR1 LNHDA and CDR2 SQIVND (reference sequence). The CDR3 contains 16 residues. With V trimmed by 7 bases and J by 7 bases, 12 bases remained unmatched. CDR3 amino acids: CASNRLAGGPGNEQFF. CDR3 nucleotide sequence: TGTGCCAGTAACAGGTTAGCGGGAGGGCCGGGGAATGAGCAGTTCTTC.

The chain uses TRBV21-1 and TRBJ2-5; TRBD2 is taken as the D call from the table, unchecked against the DNA. TRBV21-1 is assigned pseudogene status. CDR3 length: 17 amino acids. The CDR3 region is CASSKAVMVMPGETQYF. In DNA form, the CDR3 reads TGTGCCAGCAGCAAAGCGGTTATGGTTATGCCGGGAGAGACCCAGTACTTC.

The table lists this clone with a count of one. This rearrangement joins TRBV11-2 to TRBJ2-7, with TRBD2 matching 15 bases. Germline V gene sequence: CDR1 SGHAT, CDR2 FQNNGV. Unmatched junction bases numbered 7, after V lost 4 bases and J lost 3 bases. The CDR3 extends over 17 amino acids. CDR3 region: CASSSGLAGGRHYEQYF. The CDR3 nucleotides are TGTGCCAGCAGCTCGGGACTAGCGGGAGGCCGCCACTACGAGCAGTACTTC.

This chain links TRBV6-5 with TRBJ1-2; D gene uncertain. CDR1 is MNHEY, CDR2 SVGAGI, per germline. This CDR3 is built from 14 residues. V lost 5 bases to trimming and J lost 5 bases, with 15 bases between them. The CDR3 is CASSKTMAPYGYTF. The CDR3 DNA is TGTGCCAGCAGTAAGACTATGGCCCCTTATGGCTACACCTTC.

V is TRBV5-1 and J is TRBJ2-1, with 9 positions matching TRBD1. Germline-derived CDR1 and CDR2 are SGHRS and YFSETQ. Trimming at V came to 3 bases and at J to 6 bases, leaving 7 bases not matched to a gene. The CDR3 has 15 amino acids. The CDR3, as DNA: TGCGCCAGCAGCTGGGCGGGACAGGGAGGCAATGAGCAGTTCTTC. This encodes CASSWAGQGGNEQFF.

V and J are TRBV5-4 and TRBJ1-3, with unresolved D. The ends were cut back, 1 base at V and 8 bases at J, with 7 bases in the middle. The germline CDR1 and CDR2 sequences are SGHNT and YYREEE (reference sequence). The CDR3 runs 12 residues. The CDR3 DNA is TGTGCCAGCAGCTTGATGGGAGACACCATATATTTT. Translated, it gives CASSLMGDTIYF. The full variable domain, its missing parts supplied by reference TRBV5-4 and TRBJ1-3, is ETGVTQSPTHLIKTRGQQVTLRCSSQSGHNTVSWYQQALGQGPQFIFQYYREEENGRGNFPPRFSGLQFPNYSSELNVNALELDDSALYLCASSLMGDTIYFGEGSWLTVV.

This rearrangement joins TRBV30 to TRBJ2-1; maybe TRBD2 (6 bases). Between the trimmed V and J ends, which lost 3 bases and 13 bases, there was a span of 13 bases. Germline CDR1 GTSNPN, CDR2 SVGIG (reference sequence). The CDR3 is 11 amino acids. The CDR3 sequence is CAWSPGLLQFF. In nucleotides, the CDR3 is TGTGCCTGGAGCCCGGGACTCCTACAGTTCTTC.

The chain employs TRBV9 and TRBJ2-5, with 10 bases fitting TRBD2. This CDR3 contains 15 residues. The germline V gene has CDR1 SGDLS and CDR2 YYNGEE. The J segment lost 5 bases and the V segment lost 3 bases, leaving 7 bases of the junction unmatched. The CDR3 loop reads CASSGAGGLWETQYF. CDR3 DNA: TGTGCCAGCAGCGGAGCGGGGGGGTTGTGGGAGACCCAGTACTTC.

This chain uses TRBV6-5 with TRBJ2-1; tentatively, D is TRBD2 (6 bases). This CDR3 spans 12 amino acids. The germline V gene has CDR1 MNHEY and CDR2 SVGAGI. V was pared by 8 bases and J by 12 bases, with 17 bases between. Here the CDR3 reads CASRLGRGPQFF. In nucleotides, the CDR3 is TGTGCCAGCCGTCTAGGGCGGGGACCGCAGTTCTTC.